These 21 T cell receptor beta chains were sequenced from one sample in a study of tissue T cells after allogeneic stem cell transplantation (dated by TCRdb to between 2021 and 2023). Receptor amplification or capture employed the immunoSEQ multiplex PCR assay. TCRdb re-hosts the immuneACCESS table, in-frame sequences only. Its copies lack some clones; in the studies checked, an unresolved V gene accounts for under half of them, and the cause for the rest is not known. The sample profile shows roughly 4,200 clones; 55% to 60% of them were found once. In total, the top ten clones hold around 29% of the sample. Taken with the paper, the label for time point translates to: mouse harvest day 7 after allogeneic transplant. Mouse grafts consisting of 10^7 T-cell-depleted bone marrow cells combined with 10^6 splenic CD5+ T cells were administered by tail vein injection. Sequencing input: spleen. Source of these receptors: a female BALB/c mouse given C57BL/6 T cells with graft-versus-host disease after an allogeneic hematopoietic cell transplant.

On this clone: Gene names and germline match the mouse. The sequenced fragment ends 1 residue before the CDR3 boundary, so the rest is inferred from the germline J gene. The J gene is TRBJ2-1, the V gene TRBV24; 10 bases fit TRBD2. CDR1 and CDR2 (germline): KGHTA, FRNEEI. The CDR3 is made up of 14 amino acids. V dropped 6 bases and J dropped 1; count of bases not matched to a gene: 0. The CDR3 here is CASRDWGNYAEQFF. CDR3 bases read: TGTGCCAGCAGGGACTGGGGGAACTATGCTGAGCAGTTC.

This clone was picked up a small number of times. The genes and germline here are from mouse. The missing CDR3 end, 1 residue past where the read stops, is filled in from the germline J gene. This rearrangement joins TRBV13-2 to TRBJ1-3, with D possibly being TRBD1 (5 bases). Looked up from germline, CDR1 is NNHNN and CDR2 is SYGAGS (reference sequence). This CDR3 is built from 14 residues. V shed 4 bases and J shed 0 bases, with 8 bases lying between them. CDR3 DNA (partial): TGTGCCAGCGGTCGACAGAATTCTGGAAATACGCTCTAT. Translating it yields CASGRQNSGNTLY. The full CDR3 is CASGRQNSGNTLYF.

In its sample, this clone was seen a few times. Gene labels here are mouse ones. The read ends 1 residue early relative to the CDR3; the germline J gene fills the gap. The rearrangement links TRBV13-3 to TRBJ1-4, with D perhaps matching TRBD1 (6 bases). V was shortened by 0 bases and J by 0 bases, with 9 bases between the two germline ends. Looked up from germline, CDR1 is NNHDY and CDR2 is SYVADS. CDR3 length: 16 residues. CDR3 amino acids: CASSDGDKFSNERLFF. The covered CDR3 bases are TGTGCCAGCAGTGATGGGGACAAATTTTCCAACGAAAGATTATTT.

As concerns this clone: The listed genes are named as in mouse. The CDR3 end falls 1 residue outside the read, so it is completed with the germline J gene. This chain links TRBV26 with TRBJ1-1, with a tentative D call TRBD1 (6 bases). There are 12 residues in the CDR3. The germline CDR1 and CDR2 sequences are KGHPV and FQNQEV (reference sequence). V gave up 0 bases and J gave up 8 bases, with 7 bases separating them. The chain's CDR3 is CASSLSRGEVFF. The sequenced CDR3 bases are TGTGCCAGCAGTCTGTCGAGGGGGGAAGTCTTC.

Notes on this clone: Any gene name here is a mouse gene name. The read terminates 1 residue before the CDR3 end, so the remaining end is supplied by the germline J gene. The chain combines TRBV2 with TRBJ2-5, with TRBD2 identical over 7 bases. The CDR3 is made up of 14 amino acids. CDR1 is LGHNA and CDR2 is YSYQKL in the germline V gene. The J segment lost 6 bases and the V segment lost 0 bases, leaving 3 bases of the junction unmatched. The CDR3: CASSQETGVDTQYF. The part of the CDR3 DNA that was read is TGTGCCAGCAGCCAAGAAACTGGGGTGGACACCCAGTAC.

For this clone: Mouse gene names apply. Coverage ceases 1 residue before the CDR3 finishes, and the germline J gene fills in the end. V usage is TRBV19 and J usage is TRBJ2-4; 14 bases match TRBD2. This CDR3 spans 15 amino acids. Germline V gives CDR1 FNHDT, CDR2 SITEND (reference sequence). V was pared by 5 bases and J by 5 bases, with 4 bases of the junction left unmatched. The CDR3 loop is CASRVGLGGLNTLYF. The covered CDR3 bases are TGTGCCAGCAGAGTGGGACTGGGGGGGCTAAACACCTTGTAC.

Comments on this clone: The gene names here belong to mouse. The read comes to an end 1 residue before the CDR3 does, leaving the germline J gene to fill in the end. The chain uses TRBV5 and TRBJ2-5; 10 bases line up with TRBD2. V lost 4 bases, J lost 6 bases, and 4 bases stayed unmatched. This CDR3 comprises 14 residues. Germline loops: CDR1 LGHNA, CDR2 YNLKQL (reference sequence). CDR3 region: CASSPTGGKDTQYF. The DNA read from the CDR3 is TGTGCCAGCAGCCCGACTGGGGGGAAGGACACCCAGTAC.

In its sample, this clone was seen a few times. Each gene name is a mouse one. The DNA ends 1 residue before the CDR3 does, and the rest of the CDR3 is filled in from the germline J gene. The V gene is TRBV13-1, the J gene TRBJ2-1; 12 bases line up with TRBD2. The V segment lost 0 bases and the J segment 10 bases; nucleotides outside the gene matches: 5. This CDR3 is 15 amino acids long. Germline V gene sequence: CDR1 NSHNY, CDR2 SYGAGN. CDR3 sequence reads: CASSDAGDWGVEQFF. The CDR3 DNA, read in part, is TGTGCCAGCAGTGATGCAGGGGACTGGGGGGTCGAGCAGTTC.

Judged by abundance, this clone is medium-sized (0.01 to 0.1%). Each gene name is a mouse one. The DNA ends 1 residue before the CDR3 does, and the rest of the CDR3 is filled in from the germline J gene. V gene TRBV5 combines with J gene TRBJ2-7; 12 bases map to TRBD2. Germline-derived CDR1 and CDR2 are LGHNA and YNLKQL (reference sequence). The CDR3 covers 15 residues. V dropped 4 bases and J dropped 2; count of bases not matched to a gene: 3. The CDR3 protein is CASSPGTGGPYEQYF. Partial CDR3 DNA: TGTGCCAGCAGCCCCGGGACTGGGGGGCCCTATGAACAGTAC.

For this clone: Any gene name here is a mouse gene name. The read terminates 1 residue ahead of where the CDR3 ends, so the germline J gene completes it. The chain recombines TRBV26 with TRBJ2-4, with 7 bases lining up with TRBD2. V shed 4 bases, J shed 2 bases, and the junction held 6 bases outside the gene matches. The CDR3 loop spans 15 amino acids. Per germline, CDR1 KGHPV and CDR2 FQNQEV (reference sequence). The covered CDR3 bases are TGTGCCAGCAGTCCTCTTGGGGGGTTTCAAAACACCTTGTAC. Residues: CASSPLGGFQNTLY. The full-length CDR3 reads as CASSPLGGFQNTLYF.

On this clone: Mouse names are used for the genes. The read falls 1 residue short of the CDR3 end, and the missing part is taken from the germline J gene. The V call is TRBV16, the J call TRBJ1-1; the D gene is possibly TRBD1 (6 bases). Germline-derived CDR1 and CDR2 are SGHSA and FRNQAP. This CDR3 is 13 amino acids long. The germline V and J ends were trimmed by 3 bases and 3 bases, with 8 bases remaining between them. The sequenced CDR3 bases are TGTGCAAGCAGCTTTAGGGGGGACACAGAAGTCTTC. Protein: CASSFRGDTEVF. The entire CDR3 reads CASSFRGDTEVFF.

A word on this clone: The gene names given are mouse names. The read stops 1 residue short of the end of the CDR3; the missing end is completed from the germline J gene. V is TRBV1 and J is TRBJ2-7, with 7 bases fitting TRBD1. CDR1 is NSQYPW and CDR2 is LRSPGD in the germline V gene (reference sequence). The length of the CDR3 is 16 residues. After removal of 0 bases from V and 0 bases from J, the junction contained 5 bases not matched to a gene. CDR3 residues: CTCSADQGQSSYEQYF. The CDR3 bases that were read are TGCACCTGCAGTGCAGATCAGGGACAGAGCTCCTATGAACAGTAC. Together with reference TRBV1 and TRBJ2-7, the CDR3 gives the full variable domain: VTLLEQNPRWRLVPRGQAVNLRCILKNSQYPWMSWYQQDLQKQLQWLFTLRSPGDKEVKSLPGADYLATRVTDTELRLQVANMSQGRTLYCTCSADQGQSSYEQYFGPGTRLTVL.

By share, this clone ranks as medium-sized. Gene names and germline match the mouse. The read terminates 1 residue ahead of where the CDR3 ends, so the germline J gene completes it. This chain uses TRBV19 with TRBJ1-1; the match to TRBD1 covers 8 bases. J lost 7 bases, V lost 4 bases, and 0 bases had no gene match. This CDR3 spans 11 amino acids. Germline V gene data show CDR1 as FNHDT and CDR2 as SITEND (reference sequence). Partial CDR3 DNA: TGTGCCAGCAGTGACAGGGGAGAAGTCTTC. This sequence encodes CASSDRGEVF. The whole CDR3 is CASSDRGEVFF.

Regarding this clone: Gene labels here are mouse ones. Sequencing ends 1 residue short of the CDR3 end; the germline J gene provides the rest. This chain joins TRBV3 and TRBJ2-1, with 7 positions matching TRBD2. The trim removed 2 bases at V and 2 bases at J, leaving 0 bases unmatched. The CDR3 has 14 residues. Germline loops: CDR1 SNHLY, CDR2 FYNGKV (reference sequence). The CDR3 protein is CASSLLGDYAEQFF. The sequenced part of the CDR3 DNA is TGTGCCAGCAGCTTACTGGGGGACTATGCTGAGCAGTTC.

Concerning this clone itself: Genes and germline are mouse. Read coverage stops 1 residue before the CDR3 terminus; the germline J gene supplies the remainder. The chain uses TRBV3 and TRBJ1-1; tentatively, D is TRBD1 (6 bases). The CDR3 consists of 15 residues. Trimming removed 3 bases from V and 3 bases from J, with 14 bases in between. CDR1 SNHLY and CDR2 FYNGKV come from the germline V gene (reference sequence). The chain's CDR3 is CASSFMGAPDTEVFF. Incomplete CDR3 DNA: TGTGCCAGCAGCTTTATGGGGGCGCCGGACACAGAAGTCTTC. The variable domain in full, with the rest retrieved from reference TRBV3 and TRBJ1-1, is GPKVLQIPSHQIIDMGQMVTLNCDPVSNHLYFYWYKQILGQQMEFLVNFYNGKVMEKSKLFKDQFSVERPDGSYFTLKIQPTALEDSAVYFCASSFMGAPDTEVFFGKGTRLTVV.

On this clone: The genes and germline here are from mouse. The DNA ends 1 residue before the CDR3 does, and the rest of the CDR3 is filled in from the germline J gene. The J gene is TRBJ2-5, the V gene TRBV1, with D uncertain. This CDR3 has 11 amino acids. Germline V lookup: CDR1 NSQYPW, CDR2 LRSPGD (reference sequence). Trimming pared 4 bases from V and 5 bases from J, leaving 4 bases between. The CDR3: CTCSDGDTQYF. The CDR3 bases that were read are TGCACCTGCAGTGACGGAGACACCCAGTAC.

Notes on this clone: The listed genes are named as in mouse. The read halts 1 residue ahead of the CDR3 end, with the missing end drawn from the germline J gene. V and J are TRBV13-1 and TRBJ2-5; 12 bases line up with TRBD2. The CDR3 length is 15 residues. With 1 base clipped from V and 8 bases from J, the junction kept 5 bases outside the gene matches. CDR1 is NSHNY and CDR2 is SYGAGN in the germline V gene. The CDR3 sequence is CASSDSTGGAITQYF. The DNA read from the CDR3 is TGTGCCAGCAGTGATTCGACTGGGGGGGCGATCACCCAGTAC.

With regard to this clone: The gene symbols are mouse symbols. The read stops 1 residue short of the end of the CDR3; the missing end is completed from the germline J gene. This chain links TRBV13-1 with TRBJ2-4, with TRBD2 matching 7 bases. Germline V gene sequence: CDR1 NSHNY, CDR2 SYGAGN. The CDR3 is 14 amino acids. Trimming cost V 2 bases and J 2 bases; bases outside gene matches: 2. This CDR3 is CASSELGLQNTLYF. CDR3 DNA (partial): TGTGCCAGCAGTGAACTGGGGCTTCAAAACACCTTGTAC.

On this clone: Germline and genes: mouse. The read gets to within 1 residue of the CDR3 end, and the germline J gene fills in the rest. V is TRBV31 and J is TRBJ2-7; 10 bases match TRBD2. With V trimmed by 0 bases and J by 4 bases, 3 bases remained unmatched. There are 14 residues in the CDR3. CDR1 is GKSSPN, CDR2 SITVG, per germline. This CDR3 is CAWSLGTGDYEQYF. Partial CDR3 DNA: TGTGCCTGGAGTCTGGGGACTGGGGATTATGAACAGTAC.

Concerning this clone: The listed genes are named as in mouse. The CDR3 end is not reached by the read, which stops 1 residue before it; the germline J gene fills it in. The chain is built from TRBV13-2 and TRBJ2-7, with a tentative D call TRBD1 (6 bases). Germline CDR1 is NNHNN and CDR2 is SYGAGS (reference sequence). CDR3 length equals 15 residues. The V gene lost 0 bases and the J gene lost 0 bases, with 10 bases spanning the gap. The CDR3 spells CASGDGTESSYEQYF. CDR3 DNA, as far as it was read: TGTGCCAGCGGTGATGGGACAGAGAGCTCCTATGAACAGTAC.

On this clone itself: Genes and germline come from the mouse. Read coverage stops 1 residue before the CDR3 terminus; the germline J gene supplies the remainder. V gene TRBV26 combines with J gene TRBJ1-3; D not certain. This CDR3 has 14 amino acids. Trimming removed 4 bases at V and 0 bases at J, with 7 bases between. The germline V gene has CDR1 KGHPV and CDR2 FQNQEV (reference sequence). CDR3 sequence reads: CASSRQDSGNTLYF. The sequenced CDR3 bases are TGTGCCAGCAGTCGCCAGGATTCTGGAAATACGCTCTAT. The variable domain in full, completed from reference TRBV26 and TRBJ1-3, reads NSKVIQTPRYLVKGQGQKAKMRCIPEKGHPVVFWYQQNKNNEFKFLINFQNQEVLQQIDMTEKRFSAECPSNSPCSLEIQSSEAGDSALYLCASSRQDSGNTLYFGEGSRLIVV.